The clone carrying this T cell receptor (beta chain) came up once. Trimming took off 4 bases at V and 2 bases at J, with 5 bases between the two ends. The germline V gene encodes CDR1 SGHNT and CDR2 YYREEE (reference sequence). The CDR3 consists of 12 residues. These data are taken from a study of T cell responses to AZD1222 COVID-19 vaccine. Sequencing used immunoSEQ multiplex PCR; TCRdb keeps in-frame clones, though not all of them. The profile shows roughly 150,000 clones, around 90% of them singletons. This clonotype originated in an adult who received the AZD1222 COVID-19 vaccine. The chain is built from TRBV5-4 and TRBJ2-3; D uncertain. Source: peripheral blood, taken 28 days after the second AZD1222 dose. Here the CDR3 DNA reads TGTGCCAGCAGCCTCGACACAGATACGCAGTATTTT. Its protein is CASSLDTDTQYF.